This record looks at one TCR beta chain sequence and its context. Its target is not known. The same CDR3 arises from other DNA sequences in this sample as well. Noted treatment: oral pan-JAK inhibitor, 5-10 mg twice daily. Peripheral blood, together with lesional scalp punch biopsies, was collected from alopecia areata patients. Sorting of PBMCs yielded the CD4+ and CD8+ T cells. The CDR3 length is 14 residues. Trimming shortened V by 5 bases and J by 5 bases, and 16 bases separated the two germline ends. The germline V gene encodes CDR1 SGHRS and CDR2 YFSETQ. These data come from a study of CD8+ T cells in alopecia areata. On the study more broadly: Twice a day, 5 to 10 mg of oral tofacitinib was administered to treated patients.

Notes on the study in general: Scalp lesions, especially in alopecia totalis/universalis, had higher clonality than normal scalp.

TCR sequencing used cDNA made by reverse transcription of extracted RNA. Clones were read by immunoSEQ multiplex PCR, and TCRdb kept only the in-frame ones, dropping some. The profile covers roughly 200,000 clones, with less than 50% appearing a single time and 2% to 3% taken by the ten largest. V usage is TRBV5-1 and J usage is TRBJ1-1, with D perhaps matching TRBD1 (6 bases). This clonotype originated in a human donor with alopecia areata. The source material was CD4+ T cells sorted from blood, sampled around week 37, from a patient treated with tofacitinib. CDR3 coding DNA: TGCGCCAGCAGTAGTGAACAGGGAAGGACTGAAGCTTTCTTT. Its protein is CASSSEQGRTEAFF.